This T cell receptor (beta chain) was recovered during a study of shared clonotypes between healthy human individuals. Background on the study: The study used three CD4 naive, three CD4 memory, two CD8 naive and one CD8 memory plate per donor. Points from the study as a whole: An anticipated effect of sequencing depth on clonotype sharing among donors was recognized.

Donors, healthy HIV-negative adults, lacked recent acute infections or vaccinations. The CD4+ fraction was divided into a CD45RA+ naive subset and a CD45RA-negative memory subset. CDR1 is SGHVS and CDR2 is FQNEAQ in the germline V gene. Deletions cut 5 bases from V and 5 bases from J, with 10 bases between. This CDR3 contains 13 residues. Of note for this clone: Antigen specificity is unknown. Additional DNA sequences in this sample encode the identical CDR3.

The data were produced by immunoSEQ multiplex PCR, yet TCRdb's version contains in-frame clones alone and is incomplete. The profile shows about 2.4 million clones, over 85% of them singletons. The chain employs TRBV7-8 and TRBJ1-5; D unresolved. The sample was naive CD4+ T cells from PBMCs. The subset denotes: CD45RA+ positively selected. This receptor was identified in a young man in good health. Some clones in this sample may be carry-over from other donors' samples. Here the CDR3 DNA reads TGTGCCAGCAGCCCCCAAGGCTATCAGCCCCAGCATTTT. This gives the protein CASSPQGYQPQHF.